This TCR beta chain comes out of a study of cytomegalovirus exposure and HLA in healthy donors (dated by TCRdb to about 2017). Some background on the complete study: An earlier analysis of some 600 of the donors reported under 300 Gb of sequence data and 90 million to 120 million unique TCR beta sequences obtained from some 200 million T cells. Around 330 gigabases of sequencing data and 75 million to 85 million unique TCR sequences made up an early release that covered approximately 700 HLA-typed donors. Among the roughly 430 genotyped donors, around 81% belonged to the genetic ancestry cluster associated with self-reported Caucasian donors. The study aimed to test whether cataloging public T cell receptors could reveal signatures of past pathogen exposure. Using immunosequencing, the study profiled T cell repertoires from 666 subjects and related those repertoires to cytomegalovirus serostatus. Along with the roughly 700-subject first cohort, a separate validation cohort of over a hundred different subjects was used. High-throughput TCR immunosequencing, statistical association of individual TCRs with disease status, and machine learning were combined to predict cytomegalovirus infection status. A later analysis re-analyzed previously published TCR beta repertoires from roughly 690 donors and added high-resolution HLA genotyping to study TCR occurrence patterns. Rather than using new phenotypic data, the later analysis identified candidate immune exposures from TCR beta sequences and from how often those sequences occurred across donors. To decide whether each TCR beta V gene segment behaved as functional or pseudogenic, an earlier analysis of some 600 of the donors relied on high-throughput TCR beta sequencing. Donor age, sex, ethnicity and CMV serostatus were compiled together with the repertoire data. Genome-wide SNP genotypes for about 65% of the roughly 670 donors were used in a later genetic analysis, which treated that subset as a discovery cohort. All discovery cohort repertoires had been generated on a single sequencing platform. HLA typing covered class I and class II loci at four-digit resolution. Typing coverage differed by locus: A, B, C, DRB1 and DQB1 were typed in roughly 620-640 donors, DQA1 in approximately 520, DPA1 in nearly 610, and DPB1 in around 490. About five DR-DQ haplotypes were treated as single units for association and clustering because of strong linkage in the cohort. Among 350 to 400 genotyped donors of the cohort, an average of approximately 240,000 unique TCR beta nucleotide sequences were sequenced per donor, roughly 20% of them non-productive. What the work shows at the level of the full study, not this receptor alone: In a later genetic analysis, a missense DCLRE1C variant was associated with V-gene and J-gene trimming of TCR beta chains, and the association was replicated in an independent cohort. According to a later analysis, TCR association rates differed among HLA loci, with DRB1 alleles showing the most associated TCRs and HLA-C alleles showing the fewest. Correlated functional status among segregating V segments might reflect linkage disequilibrium, but an unknown experimental factor could not be ruled out. When HLA alleles, especially DR and DQ, strongly co-occurred, TCR associations were difficult to assign to individual alleles. In vitro tests confirmed that three of the cytomegalovirus-associated TCR beta chains recognize cytomegalovirus antigens. According to a later analysis, parvovirus B19, influenza, CMV and Epstein-Barr virus appeared linked to several top co-occurrence clusters. For the cohort, immune exposure information was limited to CMV serostatus. Most TCR sequences were observed very rarely across donors, whereas some public TCRs were present in many individuals. The study gave a list of 150 to 200 TCR beta chains associated with cytomegalovirus. According to a later genetic analysis, donors in an Asian-associated ancestry cluster had fewer N-insertions in productive TCRs than the roughly 660-donor mean. Specific HLA alleles were associated with over 15,000 TCR beta sequences at a false discovery rate of 0.05 in a later analysis. The 87-base-pair reads could not distinguish some IMGT-functional V segments, including TRBV6-2 and TRBV6-3, so those segments were excluded. A later analysis found that most CMV-associated TCR beta chains appeared HLA-restricted, with HLA associations seemingly driven largely by CMV exposure. Presence/absence analyses assumed roughly uniform sequencing depth across donors, an assumption that may not hold. In both the original and validation cohorts, the classifier was reported to diagnose cytomegalovirus status with high specificity and sensitivity. A cluster of highly shared sequence variants was judged likely to represent a technical artifact of the sequencing pipeline. A further reported finding was that TCR beta sequences accurately predicted the HLA-A and HLA-B alleles for most subjects in the first cohort. Because some donors lacked HLA typing at each locus, the association tests relied only on the typed subset. In an earlier analysis of about 600 of the donors, most TCR beta V segments appeared in productive rearrangements about 87% or about 30% of the time, broadly matching IMGT annotations. This cohort had only TCR beta chains sequenced, and the lack of alpha or paired-chain data limited which features could be detected. Compared with equally common non-associated chains, HLA-associated TCR beta chains in a later analysis were more clonally expanded and had lower generation probabilities. Approximately 16 rarely observed V segments, including chromosome 9 orphons, were excluded from the earlier analysis of about 500 of the donors because counts were too low. The authors suggested that the approach could potentially be generalized to other disease states and immunological phenotypes.

The cohort comprised 670 or so healthy bone marrow donors. All cohort members were sampled while nominally healthy, although unrecorded immune exposures were likely present. The donor tested CMV seropositive and was one of the 289 seropositive cohort members. Every donor gave a peripheral blood sample, and the peripheral blood mononuclear cells from that sample were used for TCR beta sequencing. Genomic DNA was extracted from the blood cell samples with the Qiagen DNeasy Blood Extraction Kit. Note on this clone: Its cognate antigen has yet to be identified. It has no much larger one-base neighbor in the sample; base qualities were not kept.

Library preparation used the immunoSEQ multiplex PCR assay. For the multiplex PCR, a mixture combining 60 forward primers for TCR Vbeta segments and 13 reverse primers for TCR Jbeta segments was used. The CDR3 region of rearranged TCR beta genes was amplified from genomic DNA with a multiplex PCR assay. The Illumina HiSeq System was used to sequence the amplified TCR beta libraries as 87-base-pair reads. Regarding the original processing steps: In a later analysis, tens of millions of unique TCR beta chains were counted across the roughly 670 repertoires, and roughly 10 million of these chains were shared by at least two donors. To remove PCR and sequencing errors, raw reads were error-corrected and collapsed into unique sequences using a nearest-neighbor algorithm that merged closely related sequences. To assign V, D and J gene segments, CDR3 sequences were aligned to IMGT reference sequences. For a sequence to be retained, a match of at least six nucleotides to both a V gene segment and a J gene segment was required. Rearrangements were called productive when the CDR3 lacked stop codons and stayed in frame with V and J; all others were non-productive. CDR3 was defined according to IMGT convention as the region running from the second conserved V-encoded cysteine to the conserved J-encoded phenylalanine. The earlier analysis of about 610 of the donors excluded sequences that lacked an unambiguous match to a single V gene segment. An earlier analysis of a few hundred of the donors called V segments functional above 56.7% productive rearrangements and segregating when the between-donor standard deviation exceeded 5%. A statistical classification framework was built for diagnosing cytomegalovirus status from the catalog of TCR beta chain sequences. V and J gene assignment, in a later analysis, came from comparing TCR nucleotide sequences with IMGT/GENE-DB human TR gene sequences. A later analysis assigned CDR3 sequences and most-parsimonious VDJ recombination scenarios with the TCRdist pipeline. In a later analysis, each TCR beta chain was defined by its CDR3 amino acid sequence together with its V-gene family, and reads without a unique V-gene family were excluded. As a way to deal with suspected cross-contamination and a sequencing artifact, a later analysis dropped 500 to 700 nucleotide sequences that were highly shared and had low generation probability. A later analysis calculated a clonal expansion index for each public chain from normalized within-repertoire ranks of inferred template counts. A later analysis computed generation probabilities with a VDJ recombination model fitted to out-of-frame rearrangements, and checked the results against IGoR. In a later analysis, hypergeometric tests were used to score TCR-TCR, TCR-HLA and TCR-CMV co-occurrence, with a repertoire-size bias correction applied to TCR pairs. A later analysis estimated false discovery rates by permuting HLA or CMV assignments 20 times. In a later analysis, co-occurring TCRs were grouped using DBSCAN, and TCRdist sequence similarity was added for clustering within HLA-allele-positive subsets. Co-occurrence clustering excluded repertoires with fewer than 30,000 or more than 120,000 public chains, plus five with anomalous nucleotide sharing. This is the immuneACCESS table as TCRdb keeps it, with only in-frame sequences that have V and J called. A part of the clones is gone; compared with another copy, unresolved V genes explain less than half, and the rest is unexplained. That table gives V, J and clone size, and the DNA gave D and trimming. Within this sample are over 70,000 clones, with more than 75% of them counted one time only. Around 25% of the sample is taken by the ten largest.

Reading the germline V gene gives CDR1 SGHRS and CDR2 YFSETQ. V is cut back by 3 bases and J by 2 bases, with 6 bases in the junction unmatched. From the cysteine up to the phenylalanine, the CDR3 has a length of 15 residues. The only DNA kept is the CDR3, 45 bases in frame from the first base. The source of this sequence is a woman between 45 and 65 years old in good health and CMV-seropositive. This chain is built from TRBV5-1 and TRBJ1-2, with 8 junctional bases fitting TRBD1. Sequenced input: PBMCs. The CDR3 reads as follows: CASSSDRVENYGYTF. At the DNA level, the sequence is TGCGCCAGCAGCTCGGACAGGGTAGAGAACTATGGCTACACCTTC.